A selection of T cell receptor beta chains follows, all from one sample in a study of blood T cell repertoires in COVID-19. Sequenced by immunoSEQ multiplex PCR; TCRdb stores in-frame clones only, minus some. This sample carries about 180,000 clones, about 86% of them seen once, and the ten largest clones take more than 20%. Sample: peripheral blood. The receptors were sampled from an older man with active or convalescent COVID-19. Both conserved end residues are part of each CDR3. The D gene is left open where the match is weak. A row's size may be missing; if present it is once, few, many or a size class.

-,TRBJ1-2,-,TRBV20-1,11,TGCAGTAGGCCTAGGGGGATCGGCTACACCTTC,CSRPRGIGYTF
-,TRBJ2-5,-,TRBV12-3/TRBV12-4,13,TGTGCCAGCAGTCCAAGTGGGGGGGAGACCCAGTACTTC,CASSPSGGETQYF
TRBD1,TRBJ2-7,-,TRBV29-1,13,TGCAGCGTTGAAGGGACAGGGGAGTACGAGCAGTACTTC,CSVEGTGEYEQYF
TRBD1,TRBJ1-2,-,TRBV28,16,TGTGCCAGCAGTTCCCCCGGGACAGGGACCCCCTATGGCTACACCTTC,CASSSPGTGTPYGYTF
-,TRBJ2-7,-,TRBV6-5,15,TGTGCCAGCAGTTACTCCGGGACTCAGTCCTACGAGCAGTACTTC,CASSYSGTQSYEQYF
-,TRBJ1-6,-,TRBV13,15,TGTGCCAGCAGCTTAGTGGTCAGGGATAATTCACCCCTCCACTTT,CASSLVVRDNSPLHF
TRBD2,TRBJ2-1,-,TRBV5-1,16,TGCGCCAGCAGCTTACTAGCGGGGGGCCCTTCCAATGAGCAGTTCTTC,CASSLLAGGPSNEQFF
-,TRBJ2-7,-,TRBV11-2,13,TGTGCCAGCAGCGCCTGGCAGGGCGGTGAGCAGTACTTC,CASSAWQGGEQYF
TRBD2,TRBJ2-1,-,TRBV12-3/TRBV12-4,13,TGTGCCAGCAGCCAGACTAGCGGCCTCAGGGAGTTCTTC,CASSQTSGLREFF
-,TRBJ1-2,-,TRBV5-1,13,TGCGCCAGCAGCTTCGACAGCAACTATGGCTACACCTTC,CASSFDSNYGYTF
-,TRBJ1-2,-,TRBV30,13,TGTGCCTCCCGGGTCCCCGGTTCGTATGGCTACACCTTC,CASRVPGSYGYTF
-,TRBJ1-1,-,TRBV9,16,TGTGCCAGCAGCGGGAGGGGTGGCGGCCGGGGCACTGAAGCTTTCTTT,CASSGRGGGRGTEAFF
TRBD1,TRBJ1-2,-,TRBV6-5,16,TGTGCCAGCAGTTACCTCTACAGGGGACAGGGCTATGGCTACACCTTC,CASSYLYRGQGYGYTF
-,TRBJ1-2,-,TRBV5-5,18,TGTGCCAGTCTCCCAGGCGTTTCCGAATATTTGGGTTATGATGGCTACACCTTC,CASLPGVSEYLGYDGYTF
-,TRBJ1-1,-,TRBV5-1,13,TGCGCCAGCAGCTTCGGAGACAACACTGAAGCTTTCTTT,CASSFGDNTEAFF
-,TRBJ1-2,-,TRBV5-1,15,TGCGCCAGCAGCCAAGACTCATCCCGGCCCTATGGCTACACCTTC,CASSQDSSRPYGYTF
TRBD1,TRBJ2-7,-,TRBV9,16,TGTGCCAGCAGCGTAGGCTTCGGGGGACAGGGGATCGAGCAGTACTTC,CASSVGFGGQGIEQYF
TRBD1,TRBJ1-6,-,TRBV5-1,15,TGCGCCAGCAGCTTGGTCGGGGACAGTAATTCACCCCTCCACTTT,CASSLVGDSNSPLHF
-,TRBJ1-1,-,TRBV20-1,11,TGCAGTGCTTGGGGCTTTACTGAAGCTTTCTTT,CSAWGFTEAFF
TRBD1,TRBJ2-2,-,TRBV2,15,TGTGCCAGCAGTGAAGTGAGGGGGCCGGGCGGGGAGCTGTTTTTT,CASSEVRGPGGELFF
-,TRBJ1-5,few,TRBV6-2/TRBV6-3,12,TGTGCCAGCAGCTTTCAGGGCCAGCCCCAGCATTTT,CASSFQGQPQHF
-,TRBJ1-3,-,TRBV4-1,16,TGCGCCAGCAGCCACACGAACAAATTCTCTGGAAACACCATATATTTT,CASSHTNKFSGNTIYF
-,TRBJ1-1,once,TRBV5-1,14,TGCGCCAGCAGCTTGGCCGTCGTGAACACTGAAGCTTTCTTT,CASSLAVVNTEAFF
TRBD1,TRBJ1-4,-,TRBV19,15,TGTGCCAGTAGCAAGGGACAGACATATAATGAAAAACTGTTTTTT,CASSKGQTYNEKLFF
-,TRBJ1-6,-,TRBV7-2,15,TGTGCCAGCAAACCCCAGGGACATCTTAATTCACCCCTCCACTTT,CASKPQGHLNSPLHF
-,TRBJ2-3,-,TRBV5-4,13,TGTGCCAGCAGCTTGGGGCCGTTGGATACGCAGTATTTT,CASSLGPLDTQYF
-,TRBJ1-2,-,TRBV30,12,TGTGCCTGGAGTGTAAAGACGGGGGGCTACACCTTC,CAWSVKTGGYTF
TRBD1,TRBJ1-5,-,TRBV6-5,14,TGTGCCAGCAGGATAAAACAGGGGTACCAGCCCCAGCATTTT,CASRIKQGYQPQHF
-,TRBJ2-7,-,TRBV12-3/TRBV12-4,13,TGTGCCAGCCGACTCCGGGGGTCCTACGAGCAGTACTTC,CASRLRGSYEQYF
TRBD1,TRBJ1-5,-,TRBV5-8,16,TGTGCCAGCAGCCGGATTGGTGTAGGGACAGATCAGCCCCAGCATTTT,CASSRIGVGTDQPQHF
TRBD1,TRBJ1-2,-,TRBV9,15,TGTGCCAGCAGCGTAGGACCAGGACAGGGGAATGGCTACACCTTC,CASSVGPGQGNGYTF